This T cell receptor beta chain was sequenced for a study of cytomegalovirus exposure and HLA in healthy donors. The study ran its PCR with 60 Vbeta and 13 Jbeta primers. Produced via immunoSEQ multiplex PCR; TCRdb's table is partial and in-frame only. This sample carries fewer than 200,000 clones, 70% to 90% of them seen once, and the ten largest clones take more than 2%. CDR1 LGHNA and CDR2 YNFKEQ come from the germline V gene. Deletions cut 0 bases from V and 4 bases from J, with 9 bases between. This CDR3 is built from 14 residues. This receptor was obtained from a man aged 18-30 years in good health and CMV-seropositive. The sequencing sample was made of PBMCs. The rearrangement uses TRBV4-2 and TRBJ1-1; D not certain. The CDR3 loop reads CASSQERGITEAFF. The DNA for the CDR3 is TGTGCCAGCAGCCAAGAGAGAGGGATCACTGAAGCTTTCTTT.